The next 28 T cell receptor beta chains were all read from a single sample in a study of T cells in Graves' hyperthyroidism and ophthalmopathy. The source material, RNA transcripts, was used to amplify TCR beta CDR3 regions. First-round RT-PCR of the TCR CDR3 relied on the HTBI primer set. In TCRdb, the multiplex PCR reads were re-called with MiXCR into one record per CDR3 protein. Of under 500,000 distinct CDR3 sequences in the sample, over 11% were seen once. The sequenced material came from blood. These receptors all come from a man over 45 with Graves' ophthalmopathy.

CDR3 amino acids: CASSVDAQGTYEQYF. CDR3 sequence (DNA): TGTGCCAGCAGTGTAGATGCACAGGGGACCTACGAGCAGTACTTC. The rearrangement joins TRBV27 to TRBJ2-7; 7 bases agree with TRBD1. This CDR3 is 15 amino acids long. In germline, CDR1 is MNHEY, CDR2 SMNVEV (reference sequence). V shed 5 bases, J shed 2 bases, and the junction held 9 bases outside the gene matches.

This clonotype showed up many times. The V call is TRBV18, the J call TRBJ2-7, with 8 positions matching TRBD1. The CDR3 runs to 14 residues. The germline V gene has CDR1 KGHSH and CDR2 LQKENI. After removal of 2 bases from V and 4 bases from J, the junction contained 4 bases not matched to a gene. The CDR3 is CASSPRTGLYEQYF. The CDR3 DNA reads as TGTGCCAGCTCACCAAGGACAGGGCTATACGAGCAGTACTTC. The variable domain in full, with the rest retrieved from reference TRBV18 and TRBJ2-7, is NAGVMQNPRHLVRRRGQEARLRCSPMKGHSHVYWYRQLPEEGLKFMVYLQKENIIDESGMPKERFSAEFPKEGPSILRIQQVVRGDSAAYFCASSPRTGLYEQYFGPGTRLTVT.

This clonotype showed up many times. In DNA, the CDR3 is TGTGCCAGCAGAATGACAGAGGGCACTGAAGCTTTCTTT. It codes for CASRMTEGTEAFF. The chain employs TRBV12-3 or TRBV12-4 and TRBJ1-1; D might be TRBD1 (5 bases). V shed 6 bases and J shed 4 bases, with 12 bases lying between them. CDR3 length equals 13 residues.

In this sample, this clonotype turned up a few times. V gene TRBV4-1 combines with J gene TRBJ1-1; TRBD1 agrees at 7 bases. CDR3 length: 18 residues. V lost 1 base and J lost 3; bases outside the gene matches: 14. In germline, CDR1 is MGHRA, CDR2 YSYEKL. CDR3 nucleotide sequence: TGCGCCAGCAGCCAAGGGACCGGAGGCAGGGGGGGGGACACTGAAGCTTTCTTT. This codes for CASSQGTGGRGGDTEAFF.

This clonotype was seen more than once but under ten times. This chain connects TRBV7-9 to TRBJ2-5, with unresolved D. The germline V gene has CDR1 SEHNR and CDR2 FQNEAQ (reference sequence). This CDR3 comprises 12 residues. Trimming took off 2 bases at V and 4 bases at J, with 5 bases between the two ends. In DNA form, the CDR3 reads TGTGCCAGCAGCTTATTCTCAGAGACCCAGTACTTC. Residues: CASSLFSETQYF.

This clonotype appeared many times. V is TRBV4-1 and J is TRBJ2-7; 8 nucleotides agree with TRBD1. CDR1 and CDR2 (germline): MGHRA, YSYEKL. V trimming: 1 base; J trimming: 3 bases; junction bases outside the gene matches: 2. This CDR3 comprises 14 residues. The CDR3 protein is CASSQGGQGYEQYF. The CDR3 region has the DNA TGCGCCAGCAGCCAAGGTGGACAGGGCTACGAGCAGTACTTC.

This clonotype was observed at least ten times. V and J are TRBV2 and TRBJ2-3; D may be TRBD1 or TRBD2 (5 bases each). The CDR3 length is 13 residues. Germline loops: CDR1 SNHLY, CDR2 FYNNEI. V lost 4 bases and J 3 bases, leaving 8 bases between the germline ends. In nucleotides, the CDR3 is TGTGCCAGCAGTGCGGGACCGACAGATACGCAGTATTTT. Protein sequence: CASSAGPTDTQYF.

In its sample, this clonotype was seen a few times. The chain combines TRBV28 with TRBJ2-7; D gene unclear. V shed 1 base and J shed 6 bases, with 4 bases lying between them. CDR3 length: 11 amino acids. The germline CDR1 and CDR2 sequences are MDHEN and SYDVKM. The CDR3 DNA sequence: TGTGCCAGCAGTTTATATCGCGAGCAGTACTTC. This encodes CASSLYREQYF.

The gene calls are TRBV9 and TRBJ2-1; D is unresolved. The germline V gene encodes CDR1 SGDLS and CDR2 YYNGEE. V was cut by 4 bases and J by 0 bases, with 14 bases left in between. The CDR3 has 16 residues. CDR3 protein: CASSSPLGRSYNEQFF. The CDR3 DNA is TGTGCCAGCAGCTCCCCGTTAGGCCGCTCCTACAATGAGCAGTTCTTC.

The table lists this clonotype with a few counts. The chain uses TRBV5-1 and TRBJ2-5, with 9 nucleotides matching TRBD2. Germline CDR1 is SGHRS and CDR2 is YFSETQ. The trim removed 0 bases at V and 1 base at J, leaving 4 bases unmatched. The CDR3 sequence is 16 residues long. CDR3 amino acids: CASSLDPSGIQETQYF. Here the CDR3 DNA reads TGCGCCAGCAGCTTGGATCCTAGCGGGATCCAAGAGACCCAGTACTTC. The whole variable domain, remainder taken from reference TRBV5-1 and TRBJ2-5, is KAGVTQTPRYLIKTRGQQVTLSCSPISGHRSVSWYQQTPGQGLQFLFEYFSETQRNKGNFPGRFSGRQFSNSRSEMNVSTLELGDSALYLCASSLDPSGIQETQYFGPGTRLLVL.

This clonotype was seen at least ten times. The gene calls are TRBV20-1 and TRBJ2-5; D might be TRBD1 (6 bases). CDR1 is DFQATT, CDR2 SNEGSKA, per germline (reference sequence). The CDR3 consists of 14 residues. Trimming took off 0 bases at V and 4 bases at J, with 12 bases between the two ends. CDR3 region: CSARDRRGGETQYF. CDR3 coding DNA: TGCAGTGCTAGAGATCGTCGAGGGGGAGAGACCCAGTACTTC.

This clonotype was detected only a few times. V and J are TRBV12-3 or TRBV12-4 and TRBJ1-1, with 7 bases lining up with TRBD1. Germline trimming cut 1 base from V and 6 bases from J; bases unmatched to any gene: 5. The CDR3 has 14 amino acids. The CDR3 spells CASSLVTQGAEAFF. The CDR3 DNA sequence: TGTGCCAGCAGTTTAGTGACGCAGGGGGCTGAAGCTTTCTTT.

V and J are TRBV5-1 and TRBJ2-1; 13 positions agree with TRBD2. V lost 4 bases, J lost 8 bases, and 6 bases stayed unmatched. This CDR3 spans 15 amino acids. Germline CDR1 SGHRS, CDR2 YFSETQ. In nucleotides, the CDR3 is TGCGCCAGCAGCAAAACTAGCGGGAGGGCCGATGAGCAGTTCTTC. Translation gives CASSKTSGRADEQFF.

This clonotype was detected ten times or more. The chain links TRBV20-1 to TRBJ2-7; the match to TRBD2 covers 13 bases. Germline CDR1 and CDR2: DFQATT and SNEGSKA (reference sequence). The V and J ends lost 1 base and 9 bases, in that order; junction bases with no gene match: 3. The CDR3 covers 13 residues. The CDR3 coding sequence is TGCAGTGCTAGAGGGGGACTAGCGGGATCGCAGTACTTC. It encodes CSARGGLAGSQYF.

This clonotype was observed many times. J is TRBJ2-6 and V is TRBV27; 9 bases agree with TRBD1. This CDR3 is 14 amino acids long. Germline V gene data show CDR1 as MNHEY and CDR2 as SMNVEV (reference sequence). V gave up 2 bases and J gave up 9 bases; unmatched junction bases: 2. CDR3: CASSLVGQGNVLTF. In DNA form, the CDR3 reads TGTGCCAGCAGTTTAGTGGGACAGGGCAACGTCCTGACTTTC. The full variable domain, in which reference TRBV27 and TRBJ2-6 provide the parts outside the CDR3, is EAQVTQNPRYLITVTGKKLTVTCSQNMNHEYMSWYRQDPGLGLRQIYYSMNVEVTDKGDVPEGYKVSRKEKRNFPLILESPSPNQTSLYFCASSLVGQGNVLTFGAGSRLTVL.

This clonotype was counted ten times or more. The chain links TRBV15 to TRBJ1-1; no definite D call. CDR3 length: 12 amino acids. Between the trimmed V and J ends, which lost 4 bases and 0 bases, there was a span of 3 bases. Per the germline V gene, CDR1 is LNHNV and CDR2 is YYDKDF (reference sequence). The DNA of the CDR3 is TGTGCCACCAGCAACGTGAACACTGAAGCTTTCTTT. Protein sequence: CATSNVNTEAFF.

This clonotype was recorded at least ten times. V gene TRBV9 combines with J gene TRBJ1-1, with D perhaps TRBD1 (5 bases). Germline-derived CDR1 and CDR2 are SGDLS and YYNGEE. Between the trimmed V and J ends, which lost 0 bases and 1 base, there was a span of 10 bases. The CDR3 is 15 residues long. Written as DNA, the CDR3 is TGTGCCAGCAGCGTAGAACCGGGACGGAACACTGAAGCTTTCTTT. Protein: CASSVEPGRNTEAFF. The complete variable domain, with remaining parts taken from reference TRBV9 and TRBJ1-1, reads DSGVTQTPKHLITATGQRVTLRCSPRSGDLSVYWYQQSLDQGLQFLIQYYNGEERAKGNILERFSAQQFPDLHSELNLSSLELGDSALYFCASSVEPGRNTEAFFGQGTRLTVV.

As concerns this clonotype: A much larger clone is a single base away; this may be a read error. This chain uses TRBV12-3 or TRBV12-4 with TRBJ2-7, with D possibly matching TRBD2 (5 bases). The end of the DNA is better explained by TRBJ2-1, so the J call may be wrong. CDR3 length: 14 residues. CDR3 sequence: CATRASSRVYEQFF. For the CDR3, the DNA is TGTGCCACCCGAGCTAGCAGCAGAGTCTACGAGCAGTTCTTC.

This clonotype showed up just a few times. The chain is built from TRBV20-1 and TRBJ2-1; D is perhaps TRBD2 (5 bases). Germline V CDR1 and CDR2: DFQATT, SNEGSKA (reference sequence). This CDR3 is built from 13 residues. Trimming cost V 5 bases and J 2 bases, with 10 bases left between them. The CDR3 is CSASLGAYNEQFF. CDR3 DNA sequence: TGCAGTGCTTCACTAGGCGCCTACAATGAGCAGTTCTTC.

This clonotype occurred many times. The chain joins TRBV12-3 or TRBV12-4 to TRBJ2-5; 9 bases match TRBD2. The CDR3 has 13 residues. V lost 6 bases to trimming and J lost 3 bases; unmatched junction nucleotides: 2. In DNA, the CDR3 is TGTGCCAGCAGGCGGGAGGGTAAAGAGACCCAGTACTTC. Its protein product is CASRREGKETQYF.

There are many counts of this clonotype. J is TRBJ2-6 and V is TRBV18, with D uncertain. CDR3 size: 14 residues. V was cut by 11 bases and J by 0 bases, with 11 bases left in between. CDR1 KGHSH and CDR2 LQKENI come from the germline V gene. The CDR3 DNA is TGTGCCTCGCACCCAGGCTCTGGGGCCAACGTCCTGACTTTC. Translated, it gives CASHPGSGANVLTF.

This clonotype was detected a few times. The chain recombines TRBV20-1 with TRBJ2-2; D tentatively fits TRBD1 or TRBD2 (6 bases each). The CDR3 sequence is 13 residues long. The V gene's germline CDR1 is DFQATT and CDR2 SNEGSKA (reference sequence). V was pared by 3 bases and J by 6 bases, with 11 bases between. The CDR3 reads CSARGGAAGELFF. The CDR3 DNA sequence: TGCAGTGCTAGGGGGGGCGCAGCCGGGGAGCTGTTTTTT.

This clonotype was seen more than once but under ten times. V gene TRBV5-4 combines with J gene TRBJ2-1; tentatively, D is TRBD2 (6 bases). The CDR3 extends over 15 amino acids. Germline V CDR1 and CDR2: SGHNT, YYREEE (reference sequence). The germline V and J ends were trimmed by 2 bases and 3 bases, with 12 bases remaining between them. CDR3 DNA sequence: TGTGCCAGCAGCTTCTCCGGGAGTTTCTACAATGAGCAGTTCTTC. Translation gives CASSFSGSFYNEQFF.

This chain connects TRBV24-1 to TRBJ2-3; 10 nucleotides match TRBD2. V trimming: 7 bases; J trimming: 4 bases; junction bases outside the gene matches: 4. CDR3 size: 14 residues. Germline loops: CDR1 KGHDR, CDR2 SFDVKD. The CDR3 loop reads CATRASGSPDTQYF. CDR3 sequence (DNA): TGTGCCACCAGAGCTAGCGGGAGCCCAGATACGCAGTATTTT.

This clonotype was seen repeatedly, ten times or more. The genes are TRBV20-1 and TRBJ1-1; the match to TRBD1 covers 10 bases. V lost 7 bases, J lost 3 bases, and 8 bases stayed unmatched. Germline CDR1 and CDR2: DFQATT and SNEGSKA (reference sequence). This CDR3 has 14 amino acids. CDR3 bases: TGCAGTGGCGGGACAGGGGAGGGGCACACTGAAGCTTTCTTT. This sequence encodes CSGGTGEGHTEAFF.

This clonotype was observed a few times. The chain has TRBV7-9 and TRBJ1-1; D not resolved. The V end lost 6 bases, the J end lost 0 bases, and 26 bases lay between the germline ends. The germline V gene has CDR1 SEHNR and CDR2 FQNEAQ (reference sequence). This CDR3 is 19 amino acids long. CDR3 region: CASSSTGNENHTLNTEAFF. In nucleotides, the CDR3 is TGTGCCAGCAGTTCGACGGGTAATGAAAATCACACTTTGAACACTGAAGCTTTCTTT.

This clonotype was detected ten times or more. V usage is TRBV20-1 and J usage is TRBJ1-1; D unresolved. This CDR3 is built from 13 residues. The V end was cut by 5 bases, the J end by 0 bases, with 10 bases between. From germline, CDR1 is DFQATT and CDR2 SNEGSKA (reference sequence). DNA of the CDR3: TGCAGTGCTTGGAGGGAGGTGAACACTGAAGCTTTCTTT. Its protein product is CSAWREVNTEAFF.

This clonotype was seen repeatedly, ten times or more. V and J are TRBV12-3 or TRBV12-4 and TRBJ2-1, with 9 bases matching TRBD1. CDR3 size: 14 residues. The V gene end was trimmed by 4 bases and the J gene end by 8 bases; junction bases not matched to a gene: 6. CDR3 amino acids: CASSSTGGLDEQFF. The CDR3 nucleotides are TGTGCCAGCAGTTCTACAGGGGGCTTGGATGAGCAGTTCTTC.